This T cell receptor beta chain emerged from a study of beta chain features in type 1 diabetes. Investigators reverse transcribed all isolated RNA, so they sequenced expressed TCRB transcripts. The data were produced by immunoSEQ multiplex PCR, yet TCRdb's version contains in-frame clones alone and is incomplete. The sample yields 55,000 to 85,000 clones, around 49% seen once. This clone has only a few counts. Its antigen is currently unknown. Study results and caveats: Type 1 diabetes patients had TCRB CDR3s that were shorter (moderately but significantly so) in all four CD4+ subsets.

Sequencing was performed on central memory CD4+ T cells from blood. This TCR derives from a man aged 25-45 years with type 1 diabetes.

CDR3 DNA sequence: TGCGCCAGCAGCCAAGGAGCGGGGCTAGCGGTTTACAATGAGCAGTTCTTC. Its protein is CASSQGAGLAVYNEQFF. This sequence joins TRBV4-1 and TRBJ2-1; 7 positions match TRBD2. With 1 base clipped from V and 4 bases from J, the junction kept 10 bases outside the gene matches. The length of the CDR3 is 17 residues. Germline CDR1 is MGHRA and CDR2 is YSYEKL.